This TCR beta chain was captured by sequencing in a study of T cell responses to AZD1222 COVID-19 vaccine (dated by TCRdb to the early 2020s). Some background on the complete study: TCR sequencing covered approximately 230 trial participants: about 210 given two doses of AZD1222 and around 26 given two doses of MenACWY control vaccine. Trial participants were enrolled into age subgroups of 18-55, 56-69 and 70-plus years, which contained approximately 150, 28 and 58 TCR-sequenced participants, respectively.

Worth noting for this clone: This receptor's antigen is unknown. No per-base quality is available; no much larger clone lies one base away.

Trimming costs V 2 bases and J 0 bases, and their ends lie 5 bases apart. Sequences MNHNY (CDR1) and SVGAGI (CDR2) are obtained from the germline V gene (reference sequence). Its CDR3 holds 15 amino acids, cysteine through phenylalanine. The entry retains the CDR3 DNA only, 45 bases that are in frame from base 1. Paper-wide results and their limitations: Conclusions about previously exposed vaccinees were limited because only six AZD1222 recipients were SARS-CoV-2 seropositive at baseline. In the small 56-69-year group, the increase in depth fell short of significance, most likely because of low power. Reportedly, almost half of the unique spike-specific TCRs recognized epitopes lying outside the regions that are mutated in the B.1.351 and B.1.1.7 variants. After two AZD1222 doses, both the breadth and the depth of spike-specific TCRs were significantly higher than at day 0 and than in MenACWY recipients. Participants were mostly white British and included more females than males, and it was suggested by the authors that clonal diversity may have been underestimated. The whole spike protein was spanned by vaccine-associated CD4 TCRs, and dominant responses were seen in regions 160-218 and 743-854. Because no day 14 peak-response samples were available, the repertoires could be characterized only after the peak T cell response.

The CDR3 regions of human TCRbeta chains were analyzed by immunosequencing. Turning to the authors' computational methods: TCRs in the repertoires were matched against a reference library of SARS-CoV-2-specific TCRs that had been generated with the MIRA antigen-specificity platform. Breadth was defined as the fraction of unique TCRs that were SARS-CoV-2-associated. Depth was defined as the fraction of total T cells that were SARS-CoV-2-associated. Using the MIRA data, each spike-specific TCR was assigned both to the spike region to which the TCR was reactive and to a CD4 or CD8 class. Log10-transformed breadth and depth values were compared by one-way ANOVA with Sidak's multiple comparisons tests. The immuneACCESS repertoire file appears here via TCRdb, limited to in-frame rearrangements. These files lack a portion of the clones; in checked studies, under half of the deficit traces to unresolved V genes, and the cause of the others is not known. From that table come the V and J calls and clone size; the DNA was used to work out D and trimming. Across this sample there are tens of thousands of clones, with approximately 90% seen only once. The ten top clones hold over 10% of the sample.

What this sample's time point label stands for: about 28 days (+/-7) after the second vaccine dose. Because spike-specific TCR depth and breadth did not differ between the two schedules, AZD1222 recipients who got a second dose at roughly 4 weeks were pooled with those who got a second dose at roughly 12 weeks. Samples from vaccinated people were obtained from the UK trials COV001 and COV002, which included a single-blind randomized controlled phase 2/3 trial of AZD1222 (ChAdOx1 nCoV-19) in healthy adults. Trial participant PBMC samples were collected at day 0 and day 28 after the second dose for TCRbeta chain sequencing.

This TCR was sampled from an adult who received the AZD1222 COVID-19 vaccine. The rearranged segments are TRBV6-6 and TRBJ1-6; a confident D gene designation cannot be given. The source material was peripheral blood, sampled 28 days after the second AZD1222 dose. The nucleotides are TGTGCCAGCAGTTACGCCACCTCCTATAATTCACCCCTCCACTTT. The resulting protein is CASSYATSYNSPLHF.